This TCR beta chain derives from a study of neoadjuvant nivolumab and ipilimumab in lung cancer. Whole-study findings and limits: Blood richness before therapy tracked richness in tumors resected after neoadjuvant therapy. TCR clonality did not significantly correlate with pathologic tumor regression.

TCRdb keeps only in-frame clones here, not all; method: immunoSEQ multiplex PCR. The repertoire holds roughly 10,000 clones, with 77% as singletons. About this clone itself: Its antigen remains unidentified.

Trimming removed 2 bases from V and 4 bases from J; junction bases left unmatched: 2. Per the germline V gene, CDR1 is SGHRS and CDR2 is YFSETQ. There are 14 residues in the CDR3. This clonotype was sampled from an adult with non-small cell lung cancer. Some clones in this sample may be carry-over from other donors' samples. The chain joins TRBV5-1 to TRBJ1-4; 7 bases match TRBD1. The starting material was tumor tissue, obtained after neoadjuvant nivolumab, alone or with ipilimumab, at or shortly before surgery. This CDR3 is CASSFGTVNEKLFF. DNA of the CDR3: TGCGCCAGCAGCTTCGGGACAGTTAATGAAAAACTGTTTTTT.